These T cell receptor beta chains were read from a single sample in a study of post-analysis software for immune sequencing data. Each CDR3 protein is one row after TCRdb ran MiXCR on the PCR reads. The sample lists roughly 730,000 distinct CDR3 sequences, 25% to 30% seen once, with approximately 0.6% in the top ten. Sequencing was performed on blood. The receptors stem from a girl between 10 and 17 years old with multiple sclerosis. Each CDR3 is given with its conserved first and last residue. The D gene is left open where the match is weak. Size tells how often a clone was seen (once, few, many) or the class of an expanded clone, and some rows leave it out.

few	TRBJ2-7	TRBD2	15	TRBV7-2	TGTGCCGGCAGCCCCGGGACTAGCGGGGTGAGGGAGCAGTACTTC	CAGSPGTSGVREQYF
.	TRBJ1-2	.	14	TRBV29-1	TGCAGCGTTGACCAACAGACGACCCCCTATGGCTACACCTTC	CSVDQQTTPYGYTF
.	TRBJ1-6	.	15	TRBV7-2	TGTGCCAGCAGCGCGAAAGGGTCTCAAAATTCACCCCTCCACTTT	CASSAKGSQNSPLHF
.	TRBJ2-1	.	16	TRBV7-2	TGTGCCAGCAGCTCTTGGCGAACCCCTAAAGGGAGTGAGCAGTTCTTC	CASSSWRTPKGSEQFF
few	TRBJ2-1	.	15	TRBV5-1	TGCGCCAGCAGCCCACTCGGGGTAGTGGGCAATGAGCAGTTCTTC	CASSPLGVVGNEQFF
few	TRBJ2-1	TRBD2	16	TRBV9	TGTGCCAGCAGCGTAGGAGCGGGAGGACCACATTCTGAGCAGTTCTTC	CASSVGAGGPHSEQFF
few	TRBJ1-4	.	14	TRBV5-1	TGCGCCAGCAGCCCCGGGGGAGTGAATGAAAAACTGTTTTTT	CASSPGGVNEKLFF
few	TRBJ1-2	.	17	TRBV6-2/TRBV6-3	TGTGCCAGCAGTTACTCGATCGGACCCAACGACAACTATGGCTACACCTTC	CASSYSIGPNDNYGYTF
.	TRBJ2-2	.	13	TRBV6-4	TGTGCCAGCAGTGACTCGGGGACCGGGGAGCTGTTTTTT	CASSDSGTGELFF
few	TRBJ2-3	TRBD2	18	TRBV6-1	TGTGCCAGCAGCCACAATACCCGACTAGCGGGGGCCACAGATACGCAGTATTTT	CASSHNTRLAGATDTQYF
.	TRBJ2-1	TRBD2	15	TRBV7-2	TGTGCCAGCAGCTTCAGGGCTAGCGGGGCAAATGAGCAGTTCTTC	CASSFRASGANEQFF
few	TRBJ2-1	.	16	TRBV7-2	TGTGCCAGCAGCCCCGGGCCTTCGACCGGACGCAATGAGCAGTTCTTC	CASSPGPSTGRNEQFF
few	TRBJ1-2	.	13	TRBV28	TGTGCCATACCTTCGGGGAACTCCGCCGGCTACACCTTC	CAIPSGNSAGYTF
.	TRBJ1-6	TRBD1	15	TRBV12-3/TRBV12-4	TGTGCCAGCAGTTCCCCGGACAGGGGGATTTTTCCCCTCCACTTT	CASSSPDRGIFPLHF
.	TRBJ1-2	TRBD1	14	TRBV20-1	TGCAGTGCTAGTAAGCGGACAGGGGGAGGCGGCTACACCTTC	CSASKRTGGGGYTF
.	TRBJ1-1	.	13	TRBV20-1	TGCAGTGCCCGTCCCCGGCCGAACACTGAAGCTTTCTTT	CSARPRPNTEAFF
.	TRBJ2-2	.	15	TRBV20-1	TGCAGTGCTAGAGGGTGGACAAGATCGCCCGGGGAGCTGTTTTTT	CSARGWTRSPGELFF
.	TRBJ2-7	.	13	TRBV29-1	TGCAGCGTTGAAGGTGGCACCTCCTACGAGCAGTACTTC	CSVEGGTSYEQYF
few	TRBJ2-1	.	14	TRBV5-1	TGCGCCAGCAGTGTCAGTCCCCCCTACAATGAGCAGTTCTTC	CASSVSPPYNEQFF
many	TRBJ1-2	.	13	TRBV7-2	TGTGCCAGCAGCTTAAACAGTAACTATGGCTACACCTTC	CASSLNSNYGYTF
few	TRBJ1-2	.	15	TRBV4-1	TGCGCCAGCAGTACGCCTTGGGAGACACACTATGGCTACACCTTC	CASSTPWETHYGYTF
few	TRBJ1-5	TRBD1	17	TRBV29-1	TGCAGCGTTGAAGGGAATCCTCCAGGGGGCTGTAATCAGCCCCAGCATTTT	CSVEGNPPGGCNQPQHF
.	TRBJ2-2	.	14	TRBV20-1	TGCAGGGCCGCGAGCGGCCCTAACACCGGGGAGCGGTTTTTT	CRAASGPNTGERFF
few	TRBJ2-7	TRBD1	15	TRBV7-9	TGTGCCAGCAGCCGTCGGACAGGGAGCTCCTACGAGCAGTACTTC	CASSRRTGSSYEQYF
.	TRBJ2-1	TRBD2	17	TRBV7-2	TGTGCCAGCAGCCCAACGGGACTAGCGGGACTCTGGGGTGAGCAGTTCTTC	CASSPTGLAGLWGEQFF
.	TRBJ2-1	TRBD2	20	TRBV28	TGTGCCAGCAGGAATGGCACACTAGCGGGAGGGCCCAGCTCCTACAATGAGCAGTTCTTC	CASRNGTLAGGPSSYNEQFF
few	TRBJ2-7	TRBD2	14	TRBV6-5	TGTGCCAGCAGGGAACTAGCGGGAGTGTACGAGCAGTACTTC	CASRELAGVYEQYF
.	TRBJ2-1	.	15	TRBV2	TGTGCCAGCAGAGGCCCCGGGAGCTCCTACAATGAGCAGTTCTTC	CASRGPGSSYNEQFF
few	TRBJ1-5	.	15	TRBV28	TGTGCCAGCAGCAAACCCGCAGGGGAGGGTCAGCCCCAGCATTTT	CASSKPAGEGQPQHF
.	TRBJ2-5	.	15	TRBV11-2	TGTGCCAGCAGCTTACTGGGAATGTACCAAGAGACCCAGTACTTC	CASSLLGMYQETQYF
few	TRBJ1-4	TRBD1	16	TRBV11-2	TGTGCCAGCAGCCATAGACAGGGGGCAACTAATGAAAAACTGTTTTTT	CASSHRQGATNEKLFF
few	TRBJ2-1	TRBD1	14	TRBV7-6	TGTGCCAGCAGCTTAGCTGGACAGGTAGGAGAGCAGTTCTTC	CASSLAGQVGEQFF
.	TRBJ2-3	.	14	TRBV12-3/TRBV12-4	TGTGCCAGCAGTTTACCGGCTACCACAGATACGCAGTATTTT	CASSLPATTDTQYF
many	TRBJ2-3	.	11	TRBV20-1	TGCAGTGCTAGAGCGACAGATACGCAGTATTTT	CSARATDTQYF
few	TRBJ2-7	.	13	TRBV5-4	TGTGCCAGCAGCTTGTCAACGCTGGGCGAGCAGTACTTC	CASSLSTLGEQYF
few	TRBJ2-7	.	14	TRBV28	TGTGCCACCCAGGTAGAAGGATTGCCCTACGAGCAGTACTTC	CATQVEGLPYEQYF